These 17 T cell receptor beta chains were sequenced from one sample in a study of OX40 agonist ivuxolimab in advanced cancers. The assay was immunoSEQ multiplex PCR, and TCRdb's table has in-frame clones only and misses some. The table has 90,000 to 95,000 clones, around four fifths seen once; the top ten hold roughly 1.1%. The sequenced sample was CD4+ or CD8+ T cells sorted from blood, obtained in a trial of the OX40 agonist ivuxolimab. Receptors originate from an adult with an advanced solid tumor such as melanoma, head and neck, liver or kidney cancer.

This clone was counted between two and nine times. J is TRBJ2-3 and V is TRBV4-3; the D gene could be TRBD1 or TRBD2 (5 bases each). Per germline, CDR1 LGHNA and CDR2 YSLEER. This CDR3 is 17 amino acids long. V was shortened by 2 bases and J by 1 base, with 16 bases between the two germline ends. In DNA, the CDR3 is TGCGCCAGCAGCCAATCTGCAGGGACCATCCGCACAGATACGCAGTATTTT. The encoded protein is CASSQSAGTIRTDTQYF.

This chain links TRBV30 with TRBJ1-5, with unresolved D. From germline, CDR1 is GTSNPN and CDR2 SVGIG (reference sequence). The CDR3 covers 16 residues. The ends were cut back, 3 bases at V and 4 bases at J, with 19 bases in the middle. Written as DNA, the CDR3 is TGTGCCTGGAGCGCTAGCGGTCCCCCAGCAAATCAGCCCCAGCATTTT. Its translation: CAWSASGPPANQPQHF.

This rearrangement joins TRBV7-8 to TRBJ1-6; 7 positions match TRBD1. Germline CDR1 is SGHVS and CDR2 is FQNEAQ. With 4 bases clipped from V and 7 bases from J, the junction kept 1 base outside the gene matches. The CDR3 is 13 residues long. The CDR3 spells CASSSGQNSPLHF. CDR3 DNA sequence: TGTGCCAGCAGCTCGGGACAGAATTCACCCCTCCACTTT.

The table lists this clone with a few counts. CDR3 DNA: TGTGCCAGCAGCCCCGGCGGAGGGGAAGCCTCACCCCTCCACTTT. It is translated as CASSPGGGEASPLHF. The chain uses TRBV27 and TRBJ1-6, with D possibly matching TRBD1 (5 bases). V was clipped by 6 bases and J by 10 bases, with 19 bases between them. The CDR3 sequence is 15 residues long. Germline V gives CDR1 MNHEY, CDR2 SMNVEV (reference sequence).

This chain joins TRBV5-1 and TRBJ2-7, with 9 bases that match TRBD1. The CDR3 is 15 amino acids. Germline V gene lookup returns CDR1 SGHRS and CDR2 YFSETQ. V was pared by 0 bases and J by 4 bases, with 5 bases of the junction left unmatched. The CDR3 DNA reads TGCGCCAGCAGCTTGGCGGGACAGGGACCTTACGAGCAGTACTTC. Translated: CASSLAGQGPYEQYF.

The chain is built from TRBV7-3 and TRBJ2-3; the D gene is possibly TRBD2 (5 bases). V shed 5 bases and J shed 2 bases, with 8 bases lying between them. The CDR3 runs 13 residues. CDR1 SGHTA and CDR2 FQGTGA come from the germline V gene. Written as DNA, the CDR3 is TGTGCCAGCAGCCGGGGAATCACAGATACGCAGTATTTT. Translation gives CASSRGITDTQYF.

The chain is built from TRBV11-2 and TRBJ1-5; D is unresolved. V lost 5 bases, J lost 2 bases, and 10 bases lay in between. This CDR3 spans 14 amino acids. The V gene's germline CDR1 is SGHAT and CDR2 FQNNGV. The DNA of the CDR3 is TGTGCCAGCAGCCCTAACTCGGGCAATCAGCCCCAGCATTTT. Translated, it gives CASSPNSGNQPQHF.

The chain recombines TRBV19 with TRBJ1-5; tentatively, D is TRBD1 (5 bases). V was trimmed by 5 bases and J by 6 bases, leaving 20 bases between them. The germline V gene has CDR1 LNHDA and CDR2 SQIVND (reference sequence). This CDR3 is built from 16 residues. CDR3: CASSDPDKGLSQPQHF. In DNA form, the CDR3 reads TGTGCCAGTAGTGACCCGGACAAAGGGCTCTCTCAGCCCCAGCATTTT. The full variable domain, completed using reference TRBV19 and TRBJ1-5, is DGGITQSPKYLFRKEGQNVTLSCEQNLNHDAMYWYRQDPGQGLRLIYYSQIVNDFQKGDIAEGYSVSREKKESFPLTVTSAQKNPTAFYLCASSDPDKGLSQPQHFGDGTRLSIL.

The J gene is TRBJ2-7, the V gene TRBV7-9; 8 bases are a match to TRBD1. V trimming: 4 bases; J trimming: 6 bases; junction bases outside the gene matches: 5. This CDR3 spans 13 amino acids. CDR1 is SEHNR, CDR2 FQNEAQ, per germline (reference sequence). CDR3 bases: TGTGCCAGCAGCTCATCAGGGGGCGGCGAGCAGTACGTC. Protein product: CASSSSGGGEQYV.

The chain couples TRBV11-2 to TRBJ1-2, with a possible D match to TRBD1 (5 bases). V shed 1 base and J shed 7 bases, with 7 bases lying between them. CDR1 is SGHAT and CDR2 is FQNNGV in the germline V gene. This CDR3 is 12 amino acids long. The CDR3 spells CASSLGGVGYTF. The CDR3 bases are TGTGCCAGCAGCTTAGGAGGGGTTGGCTACACCTTC.

V usage is TRBV15 and J usage is TRBJ2-5; no clear D. Deletions cut 0 bases from V and 1 base from J, with 6 bases between. The CDR3 is 14 residues long. Per the germline V gene, CDR1 is LNHNV and CDR2 is YYDKDF (reference sequence). The CDR3 DNA is TGTGCCACCAGCAGAGACCGGGCCCAAGAGACCCAGTACTTC. It is translated as CATSRDRAQETQYF.

The rearrangement joins TRBV27 to TRBJ2-7; D is perhaps TRBD1 (5 bases). The CDR3 has 16 amino acids. Germline assignment: CDR1 MNHEY and CDR2 SMNVEV (reference sequence). Trimming shortened V by 0 bases and J by 1 base, and 13 bases separated the two germline ends. CDR3 loop: CASSLSGRGFSYEQYF. DNA for the CDR3: TGTGCCAGCAGTTTATCGGGGCGCGGATTTTCCTACGAGCAGTACTTC.

The gene calls are TRBV19 and TRBJ2-3; a possible D gene is TRBD1 (7 bases). The V gene lost 7 bases and the J gene lost 8 bases, with 19 bases spanning the gap. Germline V gene lookup returns CDR1 LNHDA and CDR2 SQIVND (reference sequence). The CDR3 extends over 14 amino acids. The CDR3, as DNA: TGTGCCAGTAACGACGGTCAGGGGGGAAGTACGCAGTATTTT. As protein: CASNDGQGGSTQYF.

The chain recombines TRBV9 with TRBJ1-1; TRBD1 is a possible D gene (6 bases). Germline V CDR1 and CDR2: SGDLS, YYNGEE. The CDR3 loop spans 14 amino acids. V was clipped by 3 bases and J by 4 bases, with 13 bases between them. CDR3 sequence reads: CASSASGAGTEAFF. The DNA of the CDR3 is TGTGCCAGCAGCGCGTCAGGGGCTGGCACTGAAGCTTTCTTT.

V is TRBV30 and J is TRBJ1-2, with 8 bases that match TRBD1. The CDR3 is 15 amino acids. Per germline, CDR1 GTSNPN and CDR2 SVGIG (reference sequence). Trimming removed 1 base from V and 0 bases from J; junction bases left unmatched: 4. CDR3 loop: CAWSGTGGPNYGYTF. The DNA for the CDR3 is TGTGCCTGGAGTGGTACAGGGGGTCCTAACTATGGCTACACCTTC.

The V call is TRBV28, the J call TRBJ1-2; D perhaps matches TRBD1 (5 bases). V lost 5 bases and J lost 5, with 9 bases in between. Germline loops: CDR1 MDHEN, CDR2 SYDVKM. The CDR3 covers 12 residues. CDR3 coding DNA: TGTGCCAGCAGTACAGGACAATATGGCTACACCTTC. The encoded protein is CASSTGQYGYTF.

V and J are TRBV5-4 and TRBJ2-7; D uncertain. The CDR3 covers 13 residues. V dropped 0 bases and J dropped 4 bases, with 8 bases sitting between them. Looked up from germline, CDR1 is SGHNT and CDR2 is YYREEE (reference sequence). The CDR3 coding sequence is TGTGCCAGCAGCTTGGAGGCCGTATACGAGCAGTACTTC. Translation gives CASSLEAVYEQYF.